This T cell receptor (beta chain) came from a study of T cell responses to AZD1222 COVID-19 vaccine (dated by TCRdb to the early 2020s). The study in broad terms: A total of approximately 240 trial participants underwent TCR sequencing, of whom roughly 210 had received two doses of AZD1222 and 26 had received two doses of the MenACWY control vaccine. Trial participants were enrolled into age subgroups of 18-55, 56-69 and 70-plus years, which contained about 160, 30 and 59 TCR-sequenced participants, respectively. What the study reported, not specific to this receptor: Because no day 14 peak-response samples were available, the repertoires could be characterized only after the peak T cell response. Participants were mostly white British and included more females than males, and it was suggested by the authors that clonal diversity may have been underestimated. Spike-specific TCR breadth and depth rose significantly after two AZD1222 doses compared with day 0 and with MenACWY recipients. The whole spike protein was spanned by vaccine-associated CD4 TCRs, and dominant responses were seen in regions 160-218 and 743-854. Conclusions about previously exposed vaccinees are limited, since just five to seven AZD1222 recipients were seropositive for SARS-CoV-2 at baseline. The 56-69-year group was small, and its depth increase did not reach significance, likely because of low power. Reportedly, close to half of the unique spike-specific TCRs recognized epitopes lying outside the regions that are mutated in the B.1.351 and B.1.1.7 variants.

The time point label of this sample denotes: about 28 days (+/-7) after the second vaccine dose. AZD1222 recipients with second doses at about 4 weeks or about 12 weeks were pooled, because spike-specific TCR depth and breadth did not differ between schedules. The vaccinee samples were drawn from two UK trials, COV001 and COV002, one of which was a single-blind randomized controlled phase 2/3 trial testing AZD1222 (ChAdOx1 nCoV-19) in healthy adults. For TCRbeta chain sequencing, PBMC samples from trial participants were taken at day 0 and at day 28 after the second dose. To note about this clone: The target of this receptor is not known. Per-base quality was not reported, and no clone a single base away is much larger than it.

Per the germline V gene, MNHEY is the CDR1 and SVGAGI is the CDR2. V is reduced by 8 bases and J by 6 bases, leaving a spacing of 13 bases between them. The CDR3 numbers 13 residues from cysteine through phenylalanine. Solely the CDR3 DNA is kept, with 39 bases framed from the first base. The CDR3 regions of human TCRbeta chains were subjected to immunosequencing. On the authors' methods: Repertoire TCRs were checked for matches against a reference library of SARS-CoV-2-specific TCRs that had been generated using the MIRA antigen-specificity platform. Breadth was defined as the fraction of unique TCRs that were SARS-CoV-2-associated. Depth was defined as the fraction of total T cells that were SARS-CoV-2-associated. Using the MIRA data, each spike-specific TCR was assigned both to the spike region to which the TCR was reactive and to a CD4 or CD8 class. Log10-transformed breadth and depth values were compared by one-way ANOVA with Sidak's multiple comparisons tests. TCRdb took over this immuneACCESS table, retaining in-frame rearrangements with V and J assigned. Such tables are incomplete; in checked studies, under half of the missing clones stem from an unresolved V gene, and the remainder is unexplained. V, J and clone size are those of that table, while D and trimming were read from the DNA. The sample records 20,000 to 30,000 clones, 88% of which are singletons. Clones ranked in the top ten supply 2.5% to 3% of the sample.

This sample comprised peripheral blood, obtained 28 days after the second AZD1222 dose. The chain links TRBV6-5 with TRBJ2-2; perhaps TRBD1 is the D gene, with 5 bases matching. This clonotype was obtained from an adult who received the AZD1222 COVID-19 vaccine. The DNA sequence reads TGTGCCAGCGAAGGGGTAGCCGCCGGGGAGCTGTTTTTT. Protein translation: CASEGVAAGELFF.